These T cell receptor beta chains were read from a single sample in a study of PD-1 blockade in classical Hodgkin lymphoma. This table comes from immunoSEQ multiplex PCR, and its TCRdb copy is limited to in-frame clones, with some not included. The sample lists about 37,000 clones; around 80% were seen once. Sequenced here: peripheral blood mononuclear cells (PBMCs), sampled at baseline. The receptors stem from a human donor with classical Hodgkin lymphoma. Both conserved end residues are part of each CDR3. Fields, in order: J gene, V gene, CDR3 protein.

J gene: TRBJ2-3
V gene: TRBV6-6
CDR3 protein: CASSPKVADTQYF

J gene: TRBJ2-7
V gene: TRBV6-6
CDR3 protein: CASSGRSYEQYF

J gene: TRBJ2-3
V gene: TRBV6-6
CDR3 protein: CASSYGDTQYF

J gene: TRBJ2-3
V gene: TRBV9
CDR3 protein: CASSEGSLWGDTQYF

J gene: TRBJ1-1
V gene: TRBV4-2
CDR3 protein: CASILGQKGEAFF

J gene: TRBJ2-2
V gene: TRBV27
CDR3 protein: CASSLSGQLNTGELFF

J gene: TRBJ2-7
V gene: TRBV6-1
CDR3 protein: CASSSHDRGLYEQYF

J gene: TRBJ2-7
V gene: TRBV28
CDR3 protein: CASRLTGGIYEQYF

J gene: TRBJ2-1
V gene: TRBV28
CDR3 protein: CASSMTSGRARYEQFF

J gene: TRBJ2-7
V gene: TRBV5-1
CDR3 protein: CASSLAGQGSSYEQYF

J gene: TRBJ2-7
V gene: TRBV2
CDR3 protein: CASRTHRGLGIFLGSEQYF

J gene: TRBJ2-7
V gene: TRBV6-5
CDR3 protein: CASSIHATAYEQYF

J gene: TRBJ2-7
V gene: TRBV7-6
CDR3 protein: CASSSGQGVDEQYF

J gene: TRBJ2-3
V gene: TRBV5-1
CDR3 protein: CASSPGTSVITDTQYF